The sequence of this T cell receptor (beta chain) was determined in a study of T cells after yellow fever vaccination. Each CDR3 protein gets one entry after TCRdb re-called the 5' RACE reads with MiXCR. Found here are approximately 510,000 distinct CDR3 sequences, about a fifth of them singletons; the top ten hold 16%. The V segment lost 2 bases and the J segment 4 bases; nucleotides outside the gene matches: 7. The CDR3 spans 18 residues. CDR1 is MNHEY and CDR2 is SVGEGT in the germline V gene. The sequence was collected from a man aged 18 to 30 who received the YFV17D yellow fever vaccine. Source: PBMCs, taken roughly 23 days after the first yellow fever vaccination. J is TRBJ2-6 and V is TRBV6-2 or TRBV6-3; 11 nucleotides align to TRBD1. The CDR3 DNA sequence: TGTGCCAGCAGTTACCCGGGACAGGGGGTCTCAGGGGCCAACGTCCTGACTTTC. This translates into CASSYPGQGVSGANVLTF.